The 10 T cell receptor beta chains given below trace back to one sample, sequenced in a study of blood T cell repertoires in COVID-19. The table came from immunoSEQ multiplex PCR; TCRdb's copy has only in-frame clones and leaves some out. The sample records 200,000 to 250,000 clones, more than 85% being singletons. Sequencing was carried out using PBMCs or T cells enriched from blood (not recorded which). All receptors come from a woman aged 50 to 65 who had recovered from COVID-19.

This chain uses TRBV10-3 with TRBJ2-2; 15 nucleotides agree with TRBD2. The V gene end was trimmed by 6 bases and the J gene end by 2 bases; junction bases not matched to a gene: 7. In germline, CDR1 is ENHRY, CDR2 SYGVKD. CDR3 size: 18 residues. CDR3 in DNA: TGTGCCATCAGGTCAGGACTAGCGGGAGGGCCAAACACCGGGGAGCTGTTTTTT. Translating it yields CAIRSGLAGGPNTGELFF.

This chain connects TRBV3-1 (or the pseudogene TRBV3-2) to TRBJ2-5, with D maybe TRBD2 (7 bases). From germline, CDR1 is LGHDT and CDR2 YNNKEL (reference sequence). This CDR3 has 13 residues. With 4 bases removed from V and 3 bases from J, the gap between germline ends came to 9 bases. The CDR3, as DNA: TGTGCCAGCAGCCGAGGGGGGGAAGAGACCCAGTACTTC. Its protein is CASSRGGEETQYF.

This rearrangement joins TRBV24-1 to TRBJ2-5, with 10 nucleotides matching TRBD1. Germline V CDR1 and CDR2: KGHDR, SFDVKD. The CDR3 sequence is 16 residues long. J lost 1 base, V lost 3 bases, and 4 bases had no gene match. The CDR3 here is CATSDPGQGRQETQYF. For the CDR3, the DNA is TGTGCCACCAGTGATCCGGGACAGGGGCGCCAAGAGACCCAGTACTTC.

This chain joins TRBV10-3 and TRBJ2-5, with TRBD1 matching 7 bases. The length of the CDR3 is 14 residues. Trimming at V came to 11 bases and at J to 5 bases, leaving 14 bases not matched to a gene. Germline assignment: CDR1 ENHRY and CDR2 SYGVKD. The CDR3 reads CAVNPQGPAETQYF. Here the CDR3 DNA reads TGTGCCGTGAACCCACAGGGGCCGGCGGAGACCCAGTACTTC.

V usage is TRBV5-1 and J usage is TRBJ1-1; 9 bases are a match to TRBD1. Germline V gene lookup returns CDR1 SGHRS and CDR2 YFSETQ. This CDR3 comprises 22 residues. J lost 1 base, V lost 2 bases, and 24 bases had no gene match. CDR3 in amino acids: CASSFRNPGQGPTFPGNTEAFF. In DNA form, the CDR3 reads TGCGCCAGCAGCTTTAGGAATCCGGGACAGGGCCCCACCTTTCCTGGGAACACTGAAGCTTTCTTT.

The chain is built from TRBV5-4 and TRBJ2-3; D remains ambiguous. V gave up 2 bases and J gave up 0 bases, with 7 bases separating them. The CDR3 length is 14 residues. Germline V gives CDR1 SGHNT, CDR2 YYREEE (reference sequence). CDR3 nucleotide sequence: TGTGCCAGCAGCTTTACGGAGAGCACAGATACGCAGTATTTT. Translated: CASSFTESTDTQYF. Combining the CDR3 with reference TRBV5-4 and TRBJ2-3 gives the whole variable domain ETGVTQSPTHLIKTRGQQVTLRCSSQSGHNTVSWYQQALGQGPQFIFQYYREEENGRGNFPPRFSGLQFPNYSSELNVNALELDDSALYLCASSFTESTDTQYFGPGTRLTVL.

V usage is TRBV2 and J usage is TRBJ2-1; 10 positions match TRBD2. Germline CDR1 and CDR2: SNHLY and FYNNEI. The CDR3 consists of 15 residues. V lost 4 bases and J lost 4; bases outside the gene matches: 4. The DNA for the CDR3 is TGTGCCAGCAGTGGAGCGGGAGGGCTTTACAATGAGCAGTTCTTC. It codes for CASSGAGGLYNEQFF.

The chain is built from TRBV27 and TRBJ2-1; weak D call: TRBD2 (6 bases). CDR1 is MNHEY, CDR2 SMNVEV, per germline (reference sequence). The V end lost 10 bases, the J end lost 0 bases, and 16 bases lay between the germline ends. This CDR3 is 15 amino acids long. CDR3 protein: CATRILAVSYNEQFF. The CDR3 nucleotides read TGTGCCACCCGAATATTAGCGGTCTCCTACAATGAGCAGTTCTTC.

Comment on this clone: A read error is likely, as this CDR3 ends without the conserved phenylalanine or tryptophan. The limits of the CDR3 on the DNA are not certain, so only TCRdb's listed CDR3 is given. The chain recombines TRBV4-1 with TRBJ1-1; no check of the table's D call, TRBD1, against the DNA was made. Looked up from germline, CDR1 is MGHRA and CDR2 is YSYEKL. The CDR3 extends over 15 residues, inclusive of both ends. The CDR3 here is CASSQLMGQGLKLAS.

V usage is TRBV15 and J usage is TRBJ1-4; 10 nucleotides agree with TRBD1. Germline CDR1 LNHNV, CDR2 YYDKDF (reference sequence). The CDR3 extends over 16 amino acids. The trim removed 2 bases at V and 8 bases at J, leaving 8 bases unmatched. The DNA for the CDR3 is TGTGCCACCAGCAGAAGCCGTGGGACAGGGGAAGAAAAACTGTTTTTT. It yields the protein CATSRSRGTGEEKLFF.